This TCR beta chain derives from a study of blood T cell repertoires in COVID-19. Study as a whole: COVID-19 samples from acute and convalescent phases originated in the United States, Italy and Spain.

V lost 3 bases and J 3 bases, leaving 14 bases between the germline ends. Germline values: CDR1 SGHNT, CDR2 YENEEA. The CDR3 is 15 amino acids. Original processing notes: By means of reference gene primer amplification, nucleated cell counts were estimated. TCRdb keeps only in-frame clones here, not all; method: immunoSEQ multiplex PCR. V and J calls and clone size come straight from that table; D and trimming were deduced from the DNA. The sample includes roughly 430,000 clones, approximately 88% of them seen just once. Researchers sorted participants into cohorts using their self-reported clinical history.

Specimen: PBMCs or T cells enriched from blood (not recorded which). The chain combines TRBV11-3 with TRBJ2-5; D is perhaps TRBD1 (5 bases). This receptor was taken from a woman between 40 and 55 years old with acute COVID-19. The CDR3 protein is CASSFRQGEEETQYF. The CDR3 DNA reads TGTGCCAGCAGCTTCAGGCAGGGTGAAGAAGAGACCCAGTACTTC.